This TCR beta chain was captured in a study of cytomegalovirus exposure and HLA in healthy donors. General observations from the study: Later analysis showed most CMV-associated TCR beta chains appearing HLA-restricted.

About this clone itself: Its cognate antigen is unknown. One junction end does not reproduce the germline sequence, and a read error may be involved.

PCR involved 60 Vbeta and 13 Jbeta primers. Repertoires were generated with immunoSEQ multiplex PCR, while TCRdb's copy carries only in-frame clones and drops some. The sample's table shows under 70,000 clones. This clonotype was obtained from a man over 45 in good health and CMV-seropositive. Input material: PBMCs.

In nucleotides, the CDR3 is TGTGCTAGCAGCTTATCACAGAACACTGAAGCTTTCTTT. Amino acid sequence: CASSLSQNTEAFF. The rearrangement links TRBV7-7 to TRBJ1-1; D unclear. Germline values: CDR1 SSHAT, CDR2 FNYEAQ (reference sequence). This CDR3 is 13 amino acids long.